This passage covers 20 T cell receptor beta chains from one sample sequenced in a study of cytomegalovirus exposure and HLA in healthy donors. PCR primers comprised 60 Vbeta and 13 Jbeta primers. The repertoire was sequenced with immunoSEQ multiplex PCR; TCRdb's copy has only in-frame clones and lacks some. The repertoire holds under 200,000 clones, with about four fifths as singletons. Sample: PBMCs. All receptors derive from a man aged 30-40 years in good health and CMV-seronegative.

The rearrangement joins TRBV5-4 to TRBJ1-2; a weak D match, TRBD1 (6 bases). The CDR3 length is 15 residues. V gave up 4 bases and J gave up 3 bases, with 16 bases separating them. Germline V gene data show CDR1 as SGHNT and CDR2 as YYREEE (reference sequence). CDR3 sequence (DNA): TGTGCCAGCAGCCGTGCCACCCCAGGGGACTATGGCTACACCTTC. Residues: CASSRATPGDYGYTF.

This clone was recorded once. V usage is TRBV10-1 and J usage is TRBJ1-1; TRBD1 matches 7 bases. Unmatched junction bases numbered 2, after V lost 0 bases and J lost 4 bases. Germline V gene lookup returns CDR1 WNHNN and CDR2 SYGVQD (reference sequence). This CDR3 has 14 residues. The CDR3 DNA reads as TGCGCCAGCAGTGAGTCAGGGGGCGGCACTGAAGCTTTCTTT. Its translation: CASSESGGGTEAFF.

The chain couples TRBV27 to TRBJ2-1; tentative D call: TRBD1 (6 bases). The CDR3 runs 15 residues. The V end was cut by 3 bases, the J end by 4 bases, with 13 bases between. Germline lookup yields CDR1 MNHEY and CDR2 SMNVEV (reference sequence). As DNA, the CDR3 is TGTGCCAGCAGTTTCACAGGGTCACGGTACAATGAGCAGTTCTTC. It is translated as CASSFTGSRYNEQFF.

This sequence joins TRBV27 and TRBJ1-2, with D uncertain. The CDR3 totals 12 residues. Trimming cost V 3 bases and J 8 bases, with 10 bases left between them. Germline CDR1 is MNHEY and CDR2 is SMNVEV (reference sequence). CDR3 loop: CASSFAGCGYTF. As DNA, the CDR3 is TGTGCCAGCAGTTTCGCGGGGTGCGGCTACACCTTC.

The rearrangement uses TRBV6-1 and TRBJ2-2; 12 bases match TRBD2. V dropped 0 bases and J dropped 0; count of bases not matched to a gene: 5. CDR1 is MNHNS and CDR2 is SASEGT in the germline V gene. CDR3 size: 19 residues. The CDR3 sequence: CASSEAASGGAANTGELFF. The CDR3 nucleotides read TGTGCCAGCAGTGAAGCCGCTAGCGGGGGGGCGGCGAACACCGGGGAGCTGTTTTTT.

This clone was seen just once. The chain employs TRBV5-1 and TRBJ2-1; the match to TRBD1 covers 7 bases. Germline CDR1 SGHRS, CDR2 YFSETQ. V shed 6 bases and J 4 bases; nucleotides not matched to a gene: 13. This CDR3 is built from 16 residues. CDR3 DNA: TGCGCCAGCAACCGGGACAGACTTGCCAATTACAATGAGCAGTTCTTC. The encoded protein is CASNRDRLANYNEQFF.

The rearrangement uses TRBV27 and TRBJ2-7; 11 positions agree with TRBD2. The CDR3 spans 16 residues. Germline loops: CDR1 MNHEY, CDR2 SMNVEV (reference sequence). V gave up 5 bases and J gave up 3 bases; unmatched junction bases: 9. DNA for the CDR3: TGTGCCAGCAGTCCCGGGACTAGCGGAGGAGTCTACGAGCAGTACTTC. Protein: CASSPGTSGGVYEQYF.

The chain combines TRBV9 with TRBJ1-4; 7 bases are a match to TRBD1. This CDR3 is built from 15 residues. J gave up 7 bases and V 0 bases, and 6 bases lay outside the gene matches. The germline gives CDR1 SGDLS, CDR2 YYNGEE. CDR3 loop: CASSVAVAGGEKLFF. The CDR3 coding sequence is TGTGCCAGCAGCGTAGCAGTTGCAGGGGGTGAAAAACTGTTTTTT.

This clone was found once. This rearrangement joins TRBV6-9 to TRBJ2-7, with TRBD2 matching 7 bases. Germline assignment: CDR1 MNHGY and CDR2 SVAAGI. The CDR3 sequence is 16 residues long. With 7 bases clipped from V and 3 bases from J, the junction kept 15 bases outside the gene matches. CDR3 coding DNA: TGTGCCAGCACGGCTCCTTGCGGGAGCAGAGTCTACGAGCAGTACTTC. Protein: CASTAPCGSRVYEQYF.

The chain joins TRBV5-1 to TRBJ2-6, with TRBD1 matching over 9 bases. Looked up from germline, CDR1 is SGHRS and CDR2 is YFSETQ. This CDR3 has 18 residues. V lost 7 bases, J lost 0 bases, and 11 bases stayed unmatched. CDR3 DNA: TGCGCCAGCTCCCCCCGGGACAGGGTAAACTCTGGGGCCAACGTCCTGACTTTC. Protein sequence: CASSPRDRVNSGANVLTF.

The V and J genes are TRBV25-1 and TRBJ1-2; 7 bases align to TRBD1. Germline assignment: CDR1 MGHDK and CDR2 SYGVNS. J gave up 4 bases and V 8 bases, and 4 bases lay outside the gene matches. The CDR3 spans 12 residues. This CDR3 is CASLRDSYGYTF. In DNA form, the CDR3 reads TGTGCCAGCCTCCGGGACAGCTATGGCTACACCTTC.

The chain carries TRBV27 and TRBJ1-1; D not resolved. V was pared by 5 bases and J by 6 bases, with 16 bases between. Germline CDR1 reads MNHEY; CDR2 reads SMNVEV (reference sequence). The CDR3 is 14 amino acids. In DNA, the CDR3 is TGTGCCAGCAGTGCTTTCGGGTTCGGCGCTGAAGCTTTCTTT. Translation: CASSAFGFGAEAFF.

The chain employs TRBV6-4 and TRBJ2-7; 10 bases align to TRBD2. Germline V gene data show CDR1 as MRHNA and CDR2 as SNTAGT. V lost 7 bases to trimming and J lost 6 bases; unmatched junction nucleotides: 9. This CDR3 contains 14 residues. CDR3 sequence reads: CASKTSGNPSEQYF. Here the CDR3 DNA reads TGTGCCAGCAAAACTAGCGGGAACCCTAGCGAGCAGTACTTC.

This clone has only a few counts. The rearrangement links TRBV7-2 to TRBJ2-5; D gene ambiguous. CDR1 SGHTA and CDR2 FQGNSA come from the germline V gene. V lost 1 base to trimming and J lost 3 bases, with 6 bases between them. The CDR3 contains 13 residues. The CDR3 coding sequence is TGTGCCAGCAGCTTAGACGGTGAAGAGACCCAGTACTTC. It yields the protein CASSLDGEETQYF.

This clone was detected only once. CDR3 protein: CASSEIGGWLRGGRDNEQFF. The CDR3 region has the DNA TGTGCCAGCAGTGAAATTGGGGGTTGGCTTCGGGGGGGCCGAGACAATGAGCAGTTCTTC. This sequence joins TRBV6-1 and TRBJ2-1, with TRBD2 identical over 8 bases. The CDR3 runs 20 residues. V lost 2 bases and J lost 5; bases outside the gene matches: 20. The germline V gene has CDR1 MNHNS and CDR2 SASEGT.

This chain links TRBV9 with TRBJ2-3, with a tentative D call TRBD2 (6 bases). The germline V and J ends were trimmed by 0 bases and 2 bases, with 16 bases remaining between them. The germline gives CDR1 SGDLS, CDR2 YYNGEE. The CDR3 contains 17 residues. CDR3 loop: CASSVDSSGRFTDTQYF. CDR3 DNA sequence: TGTGCCAGCAGCGTAGACTCAAGCGGGCGCTTCACAGATACGCAGTATTTT.

This rearrangement joins TRBV7-2 to TRBJ1-6, with a weak D call TRBD1 (5 bases). Germline CDR1 SGHTA, CDR2 FQGNSA. This CDR3 is built from 15 residues. Deletions cut 1 base from V and 7 bases from J, with 11 bases between. The CDR3 sequence: CASSLGGAGNSPLHF. The DNA of the CDR3 is TGTGCCAGCAGCTTAGGGGGCGCCGGGAATTCACCCCTCCACTTT.

The chain carries TRBV2 and TRBJ2-2; D is possibly TRBD2 (5 bases). CDR1 and CDR2 from the germline V gene are SNHLY and FYNNEI. The length of the CDR3 is 13 residues. Trimming took 4 bases from V and 6 from J, leaving 9 bases between them. The CDR3 DNA reads as TGTGCCAGCAGTGTGGAGGTTGCCGGGGAGCTGTTTTTT. Residues: CASSVEVAGELFF. The full variable domain, rest sourced from reference TRBV2 and TRBJ2-2, is EPEVTQTPSHQVTQMGQEVILRCVPISNHLYFYWYRQILGQKVEFLVSFYNNEISEKSEIFDDQFSVERPDGSNFTLKIRSTKLEDSAMYFCASSVEVAGELFFGEGSRLTVL.

The chain recombines TRBV5-4 with TRBJ2-1, with 10 positions matching TRBD2. The CDR3 has 16 amino acids. The V and J ends lost 0 bases and 0 bases, in that order; junction bases with no gene match: 0. Germline CDR1 SGHNT, CDR2 YYREEE (reference sequence). The CDR3 DNA is TGTGCCAGCAGCTTGGCTAGCGGGAGCTCCTACAATGAGCAGTTCTTC. It codes for CASSLASGSSYNEQFF.

The chain joins TRBV7-9 to TRBJ1-1; TRBD1 matches at 9 bases. CDR1 and CDR2 (germline): SEHNR, FQNEAQ (reference sequence). The length of the CDR3 is 16 residues. With 5 bases clipped from V and 5 bases from J, the junction kept 12 bases outside the gene matches. The CDR3 DNA reads TGTGCCAGCAGCCGTCCCGGGACAGGGATGGGGACTGAAGCTTTCTTT. As protein: CASSRPGTGMGTEAFF.